Listed below are T cell receptor beta chains from one sample, sequenced in a study of blood T cell repertoires in COVID-19. Generated by immunoSEQ multiplex PCR, the TCRdb table keeps only in-frame clones and is missing some. There are 350,000 to 450,000 clones in the sample; roughly 86% occur only once, and approximately 1.9% lies in the top ten. The sample comprised PBMCs or T cells enriched from blood (not recorded which). The receptor set was obtained from a man between 40 and 49 years old in a cohort exposed to, infected with or recovered from COVID-19 (not recorded which). Each CDR3 is given with its conserved first and last residue. Each record gives: clone size, V gene, D gene, J gene, CDR3 protein, CDR3 DNA. A D gene is named only where the DNA matches it firmly. Expanded clones are given a class, and other clones once, few, many or no size at all.

NA	TRBV7-8	TRBD2	TRBJ2-5	CASSLLAGDNQETQYF	TGTGCCAGCAGCTTACTCGCGGGAGATAACCAAGAGACCCAGTACTTC
NA	TRBV7-9	NA	TRBJ2-2	CASRRITGELFF	TGTGCCAGCAGGCGTATCACCGGGGAGCTGTTTTTT
once	TRBV18	NA	TRBJ1-2	CASSPPHNYGYTF	TGTGCCAGCTCACCACCACATAACTATGGCTACACCTTC
NA	TRBV7-9	NA	TRBJ2-5	CASSLGVGGPPETQYF	TGTGCCAGCAGCCTGGGGGTAGGGGGACCCCCGGAGACCCAGTACTTC
NA	TRBV18	NA	TRBJ2-2	CASSLTNTGELFF	TGTGCCAGCTCACTCACGAACACCGGGGAGCTGTTTTTT
NA	TRBV24-1	TRBD2	TRBJ2-1	CATGTSDDNEQFF	TGTGCCACCGGGACTAGCGATGACAATGAGCAGTTCTTC
NA	TRBV10-3	TRBD2	TRBJ2-3	CAISDRGDLTDTQYF	TGTGCCATCAGTGATCGGGGGGACCTCACAGATACGCAGTATTTT
NA	TRBV6-5	TRBD1	TRBJ1-6	CASRRQGMTPLHF	TGTGCCAGCAGAAGACAGGGGATGACACCCCTCCACTTT
NA	TRBV2	TRBD2	TRBJ2-1	CASSRTSREQFF	TGTGCCAGCAGCAGGACTAGCAGAGAGCAGTTCTTC
once	TRBV27	TRBD2	TRBJ2-5	CASSLTSGGKTQYF	TGTGCCAGCAGTTTGACTAGCGGGGGGAAGACCCAGTACTTC
NA	TRBV12-5	TRBD2	TRBJ2-2	CASDPGLRTGELFF	TGTGCTAGTGACCCGGGACTACGCACCGGGGAGCTGTTTTTT
NA	TRBV18	TRBD1	TRBJ1-2	CASSPYQGDVNGYTF	TGTGCCAGCTCACCCTACCAGGGGGACGTGAATGGCTACACCTTC
once	TRBV5-4	NA	TRBJ2-3	CASRAGTLTDTQYF	TGTGCCAGCAGGGCCGGGACACTCACAGATACGCAGTATTTT
NA	TRBV19	TRBD1	TRBJ1-1	CASSSGTGGSDTEAFF	TGTGCCAGTAGTTCCGGGACAGGGGGCTCGGACACTGAAGCTTTCTTT
NA	TRBV7-9	TRBD1	TRBJ1-4	CASSPGTGATNEKLFF	TGTGCCAGCAGCCCTGGGACAGGGGCGACTAATGAAAAACTGTTTTTT
NA	TRBV4-1	TRBD1	TRBJ1-4	CASSSRDRGHLTSTNEKLFF	TGCGCCAGCAGCTCCCGGGACAGGGGCCATCTCACCTCAACTAATGAAAAACTGTTTTTT
NA	TRBV14	NA	TRBJ1-3	CASSQTGNTIYF	TGTGCCAGCAGCCAAACAGGGAACACCATATATTTT
NA	TRBV7-9	NA	TRBJ1-5	CASSSGQLRNQPQHF	TGTGCCAGCAGCTCAGGACAGCTACGCAATCAGCCCCAGCATTTT